Included here is one T cell receptor (beta chain) sequence, with context. Germline is not matched at one junction end, which may reflect a read error. This specimen belongs to a study of control samples from healthy donors and cancer patients. The CDR3 covers 14 residues. Per the germline V gene, CDR1 is SGHTA and CDR2 is FQGNSA. Assay used: immunoSEQ multiplex PCR; TCRdb lists only in-frame clones, some missing. The sample shows 190,000 or so clones, around 93% of them seen only once. This TCR derives from a man between 18 and 29 years old in good health. The chain uses TRBV7-2 and TRBJ2-3, with 10 bases identical to TRBD2. The sample was blood. CDR3 region: CASSLAGVTDTQYF. As DNA, the CDR3 is TGTGCCAGCAGCCTAGCGGGGGTCACAGATACGCAGTATTTT.